The present T cell receptor beta chain was sequenced within a study of blood T cell repertoires in COVID-19 (dated by TCRdb to 2020 to 2022). In the study overall: Samples from collaborators originated in the United States, Italy and Spain and spanned both the acute and convalescent phases of COVID-19. The material from the prospective study consisted of cDNA or gDNA derived from T cells, B-cell-depleted T cells, or PBMCs. The dataset comprised deeply sampled blood TCRbeta repertoires from subjects exposed to, actively infected with, or recovered from COVID-19. The repertoires were released in a freely available public database intended as a resource for research on the immune response to SARS-CoV-2. The samples were drawn from the first 160 participants of the ongoing ImmuneRACE study and from more than 1,000 subjects provided by 6 global collaborators. The sample metadata nearly always contained a de-identified subject ID, COVID-19 status, age in years and sex. Where HLA class I and class II types were available, the types were taken from metadata supplied by the sample provider, not from assay-based typing. Results and caveats for the whole study, not just this receptor: The amount of clinical and demographic metadata varied by source and participant and was provided uncurated.

TCRbeta CDR3 regions were amplified from genomic DNA by means of the immunoSEQ Assay, a bias-controlled multiplex PCR. The paper's processing steps were these. Within the assay, amplification of reference gene primers was used to estimate how many nucleated cells each sample contained. Sequence reads were collapsed and filtered to measure the absolute abundance of every unique TCRbeta CDR3 rearrangement. For each sample, productive Simpson clonality was calculated by taking the square root of Simpson's diversity index across productive rearrangements. TCRdb obtained this table from immuneACCESS and retained in-frame rearrangements with V and J assigned. These tables miss some clones; where compared with another copy, unresolved V genes account for less than half of the shortfall, and the remainder is unexplained. Clone size and V and J calls were adopted from that table, with D and trimming inferred from the DNA. Present in this sample are some 97,000 clones, approximately 80% of which were seen just once. The top ten constitute approximately 31% of the sample.

Whole blood was collected in K2EDTA tubes by collaborating institutions according to the institutions' own protocols. For TCRbeta analysis, collaborator samples were shipped as frozen whole blood, as isolated PBMCs, or as DNA extracted from either sample type. Trimming costs V 3 bases and J 0 bases, and their ends lie 14 bases apart. CDR1 and CDR2 were assigned from the germline V gene (reference sequence) as LNHDA and SQIVND. The CDR3 covers 16 residues, taking in both the cysteine and the phenylalanine. Just the 48-base CDR3 DNA is kept, in frame starting at base 1. In the case of this clone: Its cognate antigen has yet to be identified. No base quality information exists; no much larger clone differs at one position.

The sequenced sample was peripheral blood. This sequence originates from a man between 65 and 85 years old with active or convalescent COVID-19. The chain couples TRBV19 to TRBJ1-1; D gene: possibly TRBD1, on 6 matching bases. The nucleotide sequence is TGTGCCAGTAGTATTCTGACAGGTGACATGAACACTGAAGCTTTCTTT. The translation is CASSILTGDMNTEAFF.